These 12 T cell receptor beta chains share one sample of origin, sequenced in a study of blood T cell repertoires in COVID-19. The method was immunoSEQ multiplex PCR; TCRdb's version includes in-frame clones alone and lacks a portion of them. The table has 400,000 to 550,000 clones, around 90% seen once; the top ten hold about 2%. The sequenced material came from PBMCs or T cells enriched from blood (not recorded which). These receptors were collected from a woman aged 18-35 years with acute COVID-19.

The V gene is TRBV4-1, the J gene TRBJ1-4, with D hard to call. V shed 4 bases and J shed 2 bases, with 14 bases lying between them. This CDR3 contains 16 residues. Germline-derived CDR1 and CDR2 are MGHRA and YSYEKL. CDR3: CASSRGIGVTNEKLFF. The CDR3 DNA reads as TGCGCCAGCAGCCGTGGAATCGGGGTGACTAATGAAAAACTGTTTTTT.

This clone was detected once. The sample carries other DNA sequences with the same CDR3. The chain uses TRBV9 and TRBJ1-2; D is unresolved. CDR1 and CDR2 (germline): SGDLS, YYNGEE. CDR3 size: 14 residues. Trimming took 3 bases from V and 2 from J, leaving 11 bases between them. This CDR3 is CASSAGGLNYGYTF. The CDR3 DNA is TGTGCCAGCAGCGCAGGAGGTCTCAACTATGGCTACACCTTC.

The chain combines TRBV18 with TRBJ1-5; the D gene is possibly TRBD1 (6 bases). The length of the CDR3 is 17 residues. The V gene lost 4 bases and the J gene lost 4 bases, with 20 bases spanning the gap. The germline CDR1 and CDR2 sequences are KGHSH and LQKENI. CDR3 region: CASSLGVGRGSNQPQHF. The CDR3 coding sequence is TGTGCCAGCTCACTCGGGGTTGGCAGGGGTTCTAATCAGCCCCAGCATTTT.

The CDR3 DNA sequence: TGTGCCAGCAGCTTGGATAGCTCCCGGACAGACTTCACAGATACGCAGTATTTT. It translates to CASSLDSSRTDFTDTQYF. The chain is built from TRBV5-6 and TRBJ2-3; D might be TRBD1 (6 bases). V was shortened by 0 bases and J by 2 bases, with 19 bases between the two germline ends. The CDR3 extends over 18 amino acids. Germline V gene sequence: CDR1 SGHDT, CDR2 YYEEEE.

The chain recombines TRBV19 with TRBJ2-1; tentative D call: TRBD2 (5 bases). Trimming shortened V by 2 bases and J by 0 bases, and 8 bases separated the two germline ends. The CDR3 consists of 15 residues. CDR1 is LNHDA and CDR2 is SQIVND in the germline V gene (reference sequence). The CDR3 DNA follows: TGTGCCAGTAGTATAATGGGGAGCTCCTACAATGAGCAGTTCTTC. Amino acids: CASSIMGSSYNEQFF.

The chain carries TRBV27 and TRBJ1-5, with no clear D. Germline CDR1 and CDR2: MNHEY and SMNVEV (reference sequence). Between the trimmed V and J ends, which lost 6 bases and 3 bases, there was a span of 12 bases. The CDR3 runs to 14 residues. CDR3 residues: CASRPGGSNQPQHF. As DNA, the CDR3 is TGTGCCAGCAGACCCGGAGGGTCCAATCAGCCCCAGCATTTT.

The V and J genes are TRBV11-2 and TRBJ1-1, with D perhaps TRBD1 (6 bases). In germline, CDR1 is SGHAT, CDR2 FQNNGV. V gave up 2 bases and J gave up 6 bases, with 19 bases separating them. This CDR3 has 16 amino acids. The CDR3 loop is CASSLYTTGGGPEAFF. CDR3 nucleotide sequence: TGTGCCAGCAGCTTATATACGACAGGAGGTGGACCTGAAGCTTTCTTT.

This clone was found once. J is TRBJ2-1 and V is TRBV28; tentative D call: TRBD2 (6 bases). Germline CDR1 reads MDHEN; CDR2 reads SYDVKM. CDR3 size: 13 residues. V was cut by 3 bases and J by 9 bases, with 12 bases left in between. CDR3 loop: CASSFGSFGEQFF. The CDR3 DNA reads TGTGCCAGCAGTTTCGGGAGCTTCGGTGAGCAGTTCTTC.

The chain employs TRBV18 and TRBJ2-7; 7 bases align to TRBD1. Germline V gene data show CDR1 as KGHSH and CDR2 as LQKENI. This CDR3 has 15 residues. V was pared by 4 bases and J by 5 bases, with 11 bases of the junction left unmatched. The CDR3 bases are TGTGCCAGCTCACTAGGACAGGCCCTTGCTGACGAGCAGTACTTC. This sequence encodes CASSLGQALADEQYF.

The chain combines TRBV12-1 with TRBJ2-2; the table names TRBD2, a call not compared with the DNA. TRBV12-1 is termed a pseudogene. The CDR3 is 18 residues long. This CDR3 is CASRHQQISGSASGELFF. The CDR3 bases are TGTGCCAGCAGGCACCAACAAATTAGCGGGAGTGCTAGCGGGGAGCTGTTTTTT.

The chain links TRBV5-1 to TRBJ1-4; 8 bases align to TRBD1. Per the germline V gene, CDR1 is SGHRS and CDR2 is YFSETQ. The CDR3 is made up of 14 amino acids. V shed 4 bases and J 5 bases; nucleotides not matched to a gene: 4. The CDR3 bases are TGCGCCAGCAGCCCCGGGACAGGCAATGAAAAACTGTTTTTT. Its protein is CASSPGTGNEKLFF. Together with reference TRBV5-1 and TRBJ1-4, the CDR3 gives the full variable domain: KAGVTQTPRYLIKTRGQQVTLSCSPISGHRSVSWYQQTPGQGLQFLFEYFSETQRNKGNFPGRFSGRQFSNSRSEMNVSTLELGDSALYLCASSPGTGNEKLFFGSGTQLSVL.

This clone turned up a few times. V and J are TRBV27 and TRBJ1-2; weak D call: TRBD1 (6 bases). The CDR3 sequence is 14 residues long. The ends were cut back, 0 bases at V and 10 bases at J, with 15 bases in the middle. CDR1 and CDR2 (germline): MNHEY, SMNVEV (reference sequence). The CDR3 sequence: CASSLSGQGSLYTF. CDR3 bases: TGTGCCAGCAGTTTATCAGGGCAGGGGAGTCTCTACACCTTC.